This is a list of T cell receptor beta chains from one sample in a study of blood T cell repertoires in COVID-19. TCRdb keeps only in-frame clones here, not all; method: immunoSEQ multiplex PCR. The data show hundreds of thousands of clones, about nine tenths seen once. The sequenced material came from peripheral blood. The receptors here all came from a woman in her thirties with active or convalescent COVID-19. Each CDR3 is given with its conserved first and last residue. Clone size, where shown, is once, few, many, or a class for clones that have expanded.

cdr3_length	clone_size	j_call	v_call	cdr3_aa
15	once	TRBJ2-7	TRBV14	CASSHAGLNPFEQYF
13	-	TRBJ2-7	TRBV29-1	CSVEEESSYEQYF
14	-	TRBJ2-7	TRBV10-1	CASSETSDRGEQYF
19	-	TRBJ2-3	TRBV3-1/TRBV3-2	CASSLLVGVRGPSTDTQYF
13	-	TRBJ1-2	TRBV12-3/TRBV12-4	CATSNATGQGYTF
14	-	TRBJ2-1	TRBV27	CASREGAGASGQFF
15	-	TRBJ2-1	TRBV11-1	CASSRGTSGSNEQFF
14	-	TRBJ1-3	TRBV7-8	CASRRAGSGNTIYF
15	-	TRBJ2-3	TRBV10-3	CAIKLGTSGTDTQYF
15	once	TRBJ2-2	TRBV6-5	CASSWSLMNTGELFF
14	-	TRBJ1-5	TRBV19	CASILSGSNQPQHF
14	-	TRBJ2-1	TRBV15	CATSPGRTYNEQFF
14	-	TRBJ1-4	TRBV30	CAWSGTGTNEKLFF
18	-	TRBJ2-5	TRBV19	CASSYLGSASGIQETQYF
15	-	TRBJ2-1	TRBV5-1	CASSLLLGGRNEQFF
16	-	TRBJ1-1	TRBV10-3	CAISGSKTGLSTEAFF
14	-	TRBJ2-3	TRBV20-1	CSASWGTSTDTQYF
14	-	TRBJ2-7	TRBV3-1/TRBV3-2	CASSPQRGGYEQYF
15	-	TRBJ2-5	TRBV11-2	CASSSEGHPQETQYF
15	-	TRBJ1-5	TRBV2	CASRVFGTGNQPQHF
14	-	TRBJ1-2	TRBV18	CASSPTTGDYGYTF
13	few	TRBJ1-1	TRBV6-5	CASSFRTGTEAFF
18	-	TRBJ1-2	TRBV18	CASSPIRGGDGTHYGYTF
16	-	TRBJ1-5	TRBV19	CASSTSTGGGDQPQHF
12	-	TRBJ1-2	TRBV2	CASMRQAYGYTF
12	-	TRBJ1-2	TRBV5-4	CASSVNSFIYTF
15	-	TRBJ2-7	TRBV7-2	CASSLAAGGVYEQYF
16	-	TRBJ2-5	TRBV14	CASSPRLAGARETQYF
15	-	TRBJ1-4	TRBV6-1	CASSDQGAANEKLFF
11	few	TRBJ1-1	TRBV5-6	CASSLHTEAFF
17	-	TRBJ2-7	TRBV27	CASSLHPGTGSVFEQYF
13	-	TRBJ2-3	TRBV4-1	CASSQTGADTQYF
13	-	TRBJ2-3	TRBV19	CASSGGGTDTQYF
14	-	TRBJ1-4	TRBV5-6	CASSPGGRYEKLFF
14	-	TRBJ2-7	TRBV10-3	CAITQAGGFHEQYF
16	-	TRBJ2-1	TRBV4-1	CASSLHPVVQGNEQFF
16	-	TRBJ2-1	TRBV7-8	CASSLETSGLYNEQFF
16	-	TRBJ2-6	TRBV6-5	CASSSPPSSGANVLTF
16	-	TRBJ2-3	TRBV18	CASSLNSGVGTDTQYF